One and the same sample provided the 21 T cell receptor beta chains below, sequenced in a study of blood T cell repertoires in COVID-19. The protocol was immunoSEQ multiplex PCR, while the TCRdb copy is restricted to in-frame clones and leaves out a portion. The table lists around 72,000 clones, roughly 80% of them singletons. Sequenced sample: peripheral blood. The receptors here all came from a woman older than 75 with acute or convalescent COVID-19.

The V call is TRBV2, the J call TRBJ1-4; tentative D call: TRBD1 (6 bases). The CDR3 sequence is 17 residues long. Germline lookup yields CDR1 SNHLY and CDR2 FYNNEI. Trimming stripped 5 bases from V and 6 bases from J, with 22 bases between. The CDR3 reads CASSFDRLGSWDEKLFF. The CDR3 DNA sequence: TGTGCCAGCAGTTTCGACAGGTTGGGTTCTTGGGATGAAAAACTGTTTTTT. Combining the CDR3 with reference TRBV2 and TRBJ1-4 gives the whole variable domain EPEVTQTPSHQVTQMGQEVILRCVPISNHLYFYWYRQILGQKVEFLVSFYNNEISEKSEIFDDQFSVERPDGSNFTLKIRSTKLEDSAMYFCASSFDRLGSWDEKLFFGSGTQLSVL.

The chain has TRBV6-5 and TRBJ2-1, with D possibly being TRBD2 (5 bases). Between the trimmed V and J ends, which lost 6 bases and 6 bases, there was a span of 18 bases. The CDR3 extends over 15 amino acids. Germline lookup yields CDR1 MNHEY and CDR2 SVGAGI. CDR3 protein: CASSPNGIGSNEQFF. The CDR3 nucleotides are TGTGCCAGCAGCCCAAACGGGATAGGATCCAATGAGCAGTTCTTC.

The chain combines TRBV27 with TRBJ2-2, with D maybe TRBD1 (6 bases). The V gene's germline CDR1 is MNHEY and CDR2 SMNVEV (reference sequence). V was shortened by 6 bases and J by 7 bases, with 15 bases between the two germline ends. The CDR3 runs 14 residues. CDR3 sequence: CASRFRGENGELFF. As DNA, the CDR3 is TGTGCCAGCAGGTTCAGGGGAGAAAACGGGGAGCTGTTTTTT.

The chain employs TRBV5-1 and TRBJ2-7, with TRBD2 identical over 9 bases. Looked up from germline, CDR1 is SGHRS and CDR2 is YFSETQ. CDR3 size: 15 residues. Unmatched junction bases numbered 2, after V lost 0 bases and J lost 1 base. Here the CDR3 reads CASSLGLADSYEQYF. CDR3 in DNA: TGCGCCAGCAGCTTGGGACTAGCGGATTCCTACGAGCAGTACTTC.

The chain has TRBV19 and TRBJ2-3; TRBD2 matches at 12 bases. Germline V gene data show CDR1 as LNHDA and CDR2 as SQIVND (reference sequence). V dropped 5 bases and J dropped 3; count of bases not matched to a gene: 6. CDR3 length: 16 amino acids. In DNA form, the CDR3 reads TGTGCCAGTAGTTGGACTAGCGGGGCCTTAACAGATACGCAGTATTTT. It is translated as CASSWTSGALTDTQYF.

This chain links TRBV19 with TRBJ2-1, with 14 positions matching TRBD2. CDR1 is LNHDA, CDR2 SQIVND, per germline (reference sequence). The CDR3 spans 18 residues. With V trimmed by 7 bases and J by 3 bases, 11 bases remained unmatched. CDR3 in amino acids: CASTPMTSGGGFYNEQFF. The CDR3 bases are TGTGCCAGTACCCCCATGACTAGCGGGGGGGGGTTCTACAATGAGCAGTTCTTC.

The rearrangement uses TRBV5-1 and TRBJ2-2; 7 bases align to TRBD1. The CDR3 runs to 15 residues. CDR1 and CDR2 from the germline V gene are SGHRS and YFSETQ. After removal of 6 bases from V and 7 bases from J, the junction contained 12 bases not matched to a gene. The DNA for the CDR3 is TGCGCCAGCAATACAGGGGAACCGAAGGGCGGGGAGCTGTTTTTT. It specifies CASNTGEPKGGELFF.

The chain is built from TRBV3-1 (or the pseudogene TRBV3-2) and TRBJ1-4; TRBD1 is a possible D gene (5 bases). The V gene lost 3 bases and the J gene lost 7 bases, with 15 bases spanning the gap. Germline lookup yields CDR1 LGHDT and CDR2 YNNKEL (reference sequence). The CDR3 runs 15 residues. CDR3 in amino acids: CASSHIGGGSEKLFF. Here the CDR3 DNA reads TGTGCCAGCAGCCATATCGGGGGAGGAAGTGAAAAACTGTTTTTT.

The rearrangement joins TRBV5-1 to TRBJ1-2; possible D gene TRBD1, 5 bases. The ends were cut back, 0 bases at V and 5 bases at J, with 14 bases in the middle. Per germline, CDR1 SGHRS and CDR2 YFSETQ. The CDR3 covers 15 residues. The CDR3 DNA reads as TGCGCCAGCAGCTTGGGACAGACATCTGGTTATGGCTACACCTTC. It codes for CASSLGQTSGYGYTF.

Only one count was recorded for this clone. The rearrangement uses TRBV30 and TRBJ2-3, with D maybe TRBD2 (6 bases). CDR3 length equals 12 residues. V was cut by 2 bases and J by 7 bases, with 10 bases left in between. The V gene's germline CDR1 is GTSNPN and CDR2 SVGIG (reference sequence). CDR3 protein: CAWSSSAYTQYF. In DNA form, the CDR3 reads TGTGCCTGGAGTTCTAGCGCGTATACGCAGTATTTT.

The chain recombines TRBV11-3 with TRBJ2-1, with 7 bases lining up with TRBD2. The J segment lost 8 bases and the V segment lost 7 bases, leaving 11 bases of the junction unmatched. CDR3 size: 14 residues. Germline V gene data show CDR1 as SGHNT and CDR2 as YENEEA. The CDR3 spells CASTSRSRGDEQFF. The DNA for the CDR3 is TGTGCCAGCACCTCCCGGTCTCGGGGGGATGAGCAGTTCTTC.

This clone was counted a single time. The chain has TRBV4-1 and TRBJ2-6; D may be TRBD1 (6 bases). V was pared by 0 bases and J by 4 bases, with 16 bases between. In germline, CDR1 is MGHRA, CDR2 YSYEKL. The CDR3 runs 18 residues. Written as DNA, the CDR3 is TGCGCCAGCAGCCAAGAAGCAGGGGCTCCCCCCGGGGCCAACGTCCTGACTTTC. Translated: CASSQEAGAPPGANVLTF.

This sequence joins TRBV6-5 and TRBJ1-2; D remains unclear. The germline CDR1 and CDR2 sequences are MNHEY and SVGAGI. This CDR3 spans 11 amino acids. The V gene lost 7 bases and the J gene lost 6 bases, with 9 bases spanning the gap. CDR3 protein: CASNSPDGYTF. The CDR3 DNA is TGTGCCAGCAACTCCCCCGATGGCTACACCTTC.

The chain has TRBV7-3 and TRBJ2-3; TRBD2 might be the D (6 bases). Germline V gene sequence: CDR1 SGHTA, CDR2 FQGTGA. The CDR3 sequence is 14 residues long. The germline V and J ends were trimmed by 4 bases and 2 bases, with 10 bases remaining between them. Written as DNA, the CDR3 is TGTGCCAGCAGCTCGGGACTGTTCACAGATACGCAGTATTTT. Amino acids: CASSSGLFTDTQYF.

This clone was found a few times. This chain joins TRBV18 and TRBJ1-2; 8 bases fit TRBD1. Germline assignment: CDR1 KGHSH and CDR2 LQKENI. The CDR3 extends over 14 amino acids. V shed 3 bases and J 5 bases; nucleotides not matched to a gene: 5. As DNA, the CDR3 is TGTGCCAGCTCACCGGGGACAGGCAATTATGGCTACACCTTC. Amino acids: CASSPGTGNYGYTF.

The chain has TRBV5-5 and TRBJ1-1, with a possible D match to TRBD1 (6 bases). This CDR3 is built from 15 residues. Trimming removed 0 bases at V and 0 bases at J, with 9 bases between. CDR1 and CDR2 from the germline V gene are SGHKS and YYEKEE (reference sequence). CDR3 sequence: CASSLVDRMNTEAFF. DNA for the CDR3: TGTGCCAGCAGCTTGGTTGACAGGATGAACACTGAAGCTTTCTTT.

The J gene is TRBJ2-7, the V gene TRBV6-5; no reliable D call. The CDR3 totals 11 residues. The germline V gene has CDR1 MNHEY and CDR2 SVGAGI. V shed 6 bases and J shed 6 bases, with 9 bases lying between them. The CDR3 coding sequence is TGTGCCAGCAGAGTTTTGGCCGAGCAGTACTTC. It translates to CASRVLAEQYF.

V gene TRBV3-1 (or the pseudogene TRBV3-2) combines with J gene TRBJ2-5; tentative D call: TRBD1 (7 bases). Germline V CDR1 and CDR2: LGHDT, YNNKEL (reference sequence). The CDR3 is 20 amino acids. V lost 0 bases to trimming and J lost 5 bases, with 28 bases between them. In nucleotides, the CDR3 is TGTGCCAGCAGCCAAGAAGTTCAGGGGGGAGGACAGCCATCGTCGGAGACCCAGTACTTC. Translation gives CASSQEVQGGGQPSSETQYF.

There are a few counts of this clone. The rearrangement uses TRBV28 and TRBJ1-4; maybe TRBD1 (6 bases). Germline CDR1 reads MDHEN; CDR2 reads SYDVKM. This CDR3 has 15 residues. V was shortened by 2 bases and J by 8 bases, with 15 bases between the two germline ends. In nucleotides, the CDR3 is TGTGCCAGCAGTTTAGAGGGGGGGGCCGGAGAAAAACTGTTTTTT. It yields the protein CASSLEGGAGEKLFF.

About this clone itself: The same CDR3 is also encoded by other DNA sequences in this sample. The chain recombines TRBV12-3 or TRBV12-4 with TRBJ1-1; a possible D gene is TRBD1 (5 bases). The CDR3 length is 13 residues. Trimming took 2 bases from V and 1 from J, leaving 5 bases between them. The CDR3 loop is CASSLQGNTEAFF. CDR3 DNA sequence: TGTGCCAGCAGTTTACAGGGGAACACTGAAGCTTTCTTT.

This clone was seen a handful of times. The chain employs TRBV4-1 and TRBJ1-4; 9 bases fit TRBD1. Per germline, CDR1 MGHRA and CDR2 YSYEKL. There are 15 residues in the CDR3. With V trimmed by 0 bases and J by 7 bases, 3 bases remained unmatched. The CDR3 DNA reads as TGCGCCAGCAGCCAAGACGGGACAGGGTCTGAAAAACTGTTTTTT. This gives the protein CASSQDGTGSEKLFF.